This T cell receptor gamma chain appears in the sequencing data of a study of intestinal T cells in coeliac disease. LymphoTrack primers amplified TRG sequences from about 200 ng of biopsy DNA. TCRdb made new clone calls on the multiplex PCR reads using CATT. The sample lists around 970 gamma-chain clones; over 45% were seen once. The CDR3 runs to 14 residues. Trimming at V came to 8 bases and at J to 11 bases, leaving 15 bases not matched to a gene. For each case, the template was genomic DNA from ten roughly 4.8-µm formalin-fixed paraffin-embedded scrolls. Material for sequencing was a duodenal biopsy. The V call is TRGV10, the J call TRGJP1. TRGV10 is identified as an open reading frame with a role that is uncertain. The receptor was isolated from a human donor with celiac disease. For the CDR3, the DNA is TGTGCTGCGTGGGATCCTCTAATTATCTGGTTCAAGATATTT. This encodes CAAWDPLIIWFKIF.